These T cell receptor beta chains were read from a single sample in a study of blood T cell repertoires in COVID-19. Measured with immunoSEQ multiplex PCR; TCRdb has only the in-frame clones, and not every one. This sample has over 300,000 clones, with 86% found just once. The sample comprised PBMCs or T cells enriched from blood (not recorded which). The receptors come from a woman aged 18 to 35 who had recovered from COVID-19. Each CDR3 is given with its conserved first and last residue. The D gene is left open where the match is weak. Clone size is stated in some rows and not others, as once, few, many or a class when expanded.

CDR3 DNA: TGTGCCAGCAGTGACTCGGGGGGCGTGGATACGCAGTATTTT; CDR3 protein: CASSDSGGVDTQYF; V gene: TRBV2; D gene: NA; J gene: TRBJ2-3; clone size: NA
CDR3 DNA: TGTGCCAGCAGTGAAGTTTCTCCAGGGAGGGGCAATGGCTACACCTTC; CDR3 protein: CASSEVSPGRGNGYTF; V gene: TRBV6-1; D gene: NA; J gene: TRBJ1-2; clone size: NA
CDR3 DNA: TGTGCCAGCAGCTTGTCTAGCGGGGGGAGCTCTAGCACAGATACGCAGTATTTT; CDR3 protein: CASSLSSGGSSSTDTQYF; V gene: TRBV5-6; D gene: TRBD2; J gene: TRBJ2-3; clone size: NA
CDR3 DNA: TGTGCCAGCAGCGGCCGGGGGGTAGGCTATGGCTACACCTTC; CDR3 protein: CASSGRGVGYGYTF; V gene: TRBV7-9; D gene: NA; J gene: TRBJ1-2; clone size: NA
CDR3 DNA: TGTGCCGTGGCCCAGGGGCCCACTAACTATGGCTACACCTTC; CDR3 protein: CAVAQGPTNYGYTF; V gene: TRBV6-6; D gene: NA; J gene: TRBJ1-2; clone size: NA
CDR3 DNA: TGCAGCCTGGGAGGGTCGGGTACCGGGGAGCTGTTTTTT; CDR3 protein: CSLGGSGTGELFF; V gene: TRBV29-1; D gene: TRBD2; J gene: TRBJ2-2; clone size: NA
CDR3 DNA: TGTGCCAGCAGCAACCAGATCTCTGGAAACACCATATATTTT; CDR3 protein: CASSNQISGNTIYF; V gene: TRBV11-2; D gene: NA; J gene: TRBJ1-3; clone size: NA
CDR3 DNA: TGTGCCAGCTCACACAACAACGGAGACAGCTATGGCTACACCTTC; CDR3 protein: CASSHNNGDSYGYTF; V gene: TRBV18; D gene: NA; J gene: TRBJ1-2; clone size: NA
CDR3 DNA: TGTGCCAGTGGTGACCAAGGACACCAATCCACTGAAGCTTTCTTT; CDR3 protein: CASGDQGHQSTEAFF; V gene: TRBV6-5; D gene: NA; J gene: TRBJ1-1; clone size: NA
CDR3 DNA: TGTGCCAGCAGTTACGGGGGCGGGACTAGCGAACGAGAGCAGTTCTTC; CDR3 protein: CASSYGGGTSEREQFF; V gene: TRBV6-2/TRBV6-3; D gene: TRBD2; J gene: TRBJ2-1; clone size: NA
CDR3 DNA: TGTGCCAGCAGCCGAGGCGGGGGGGCTGGGAATGAGCAGTTCTTC; CDR3 protein: CASSRGGGAGNEQFF; V gene: TRBV9; D gene: TRBD2; J gene: TRBJ2-1; clone size: NA
CDR3 DNA: TGTGCCAGCAGCTTTTCTAGCAGTCCCTACGAGCAGTACTTC; CDR3 protein: CASSFSSSPYEQYF; V gene: TRBV13; D gene: NA; J gene: TRBJ2-7; clone size: NA
CDR3 DNA: TGTGCCAGCACTGCTGGGCTAGCGGGAAAGAACACCGGGGAGCTGTTTTTT; CDR3 protein: CASTAGLAGKNTGELFF; V gene: TRBV27; D gene: TRBD2; J gene: TRBJ2-2; clone size: NA
CDR3 DNA: TGTGCCAGCTCACCAGGGGCGGGGGGAGACTACGAGCAGTACTTC; CDR3 protein: CASSPGAGGDYEQYF; V gene: TRBV18; D gene: TRBD2; J gene: TRBJ2-7; clone size: NA
CDR3 DNA: TGTGCCAGCAGGGTTGCGAGCAACTATGAAGCTTTCTTT; CDR3 protein: CASRVASNYEAFF; V gene: TRBV6-5; D gene: NA; J gene: TRBJ1-1; clone size: NA
CDR3 DNA: TGTGCCGGAAACCGGAGGGATCGGTCCTACAATGAGCAGTTCTTC; CDR3 protein: CAGNRRDRSYNEQFF; V gene: TRBV7-9; D gene: NA; J gene: TRBJ2-1; clone size: NA
CDR3 DNA: TGTGCCAGCAGCCTCCTAGGCGGACAGGACCAGGAAAAACTGTTTTTT; CDR3 protein: CASSLLGGQDQEKLFF; V gene: TRBV3-1/TRBV3-2; D gene: TRBD1; J gene: TRBJ1-4; clone size: NA
CDR3 DNA: TGTGCCAGCACCGCCCTTTCAAGGGGCAACACTGAAGCTTTCTTT; CDR3 protein: CASTALSRGNTEAFF; V gene: TRBV28; D gene: NA; J gene: TRBJ1-1; clone size: NA
CDR3 DNA: TGTGCCAGCAGTGAATATCCCGGCCGGGTCGAAGAAGCTTTCTTT; CDR3 protein: CASSEYPGRVEEAFF; V gene: TRBV25-1; D gene: NA; J gene: TRBJ1-1; clone size: once
CDR3 DNA: TGTGCCAGCAGAGGGCAGGGGGTATACGAGCAGTACTTC; CDR3 protein: CASRGQGVYEQYF; V gene: TRBV6-5; D gene: TRBD1; J gene: TRBJ2-7; clone size: NA
CDR3 DNA: TGTGCCAGCAGCTTAGTAAGACAGCCGGGTGGCTACACCTTC; CDR3 protein: CASSLVRQPGGYTF; V gene: TRBV11-2; D gene: NA; J gene: TRBJ1-2; clone size: NA
CDR3 DNA: TGCGCCAGCAGCCTAAGTCAGGGGGCCAACACTGAAGCTTTCTTT; CDR3 protein: CASSLSQGANTEAFF; V gene: TRBV4-1; D gene: TRBD1; J gene: TRBJ1-1; clone size: NA
CDR3 DNA: TGTGCCAGCAGCCCCTTAGCGGGAATCAACAATGAGCAGTTCTTC; CDR3 protein: CASSPLAGINNEQFF; V gene: TRBV3-1/TRBV3-2; D gene: TRBD2; J gene: TRBJ2-1; clone size: few
CDR3 DNA: TGTGCCAGCAGCTTGGTTTCGGGGAGCCAGAATGAAAAACTGTTTTTT; CDR3 protein: CASSLVSGSQNEKLFF; V gene: TRBV5-8; D gene: NA; J gene: TRBJ1-4; clone size: NA
CDR3 DNA: TGTGCCAGCAGTGAAGGACAGGGGAGCACTGAAGCTTTCTTT; CDR3 protein: CASSEGQGSTEAFF; V gene: TRBV28; D gene: TRBD1; J gene: TRBJ1-1; clone size: NA
CDR3 DNA: TGTGCCAGCAGGGACAGGCGACGCTTGAACACTGAAGCTTTCTTT; CDR3 protein: CASRDRRRLNTEAFF; V gene: TRBV6-5; D gene: TRBD1; J gene: TRBJ1-1; clone size: NA
CDR3 DNA: TGCAGCGTTGAAGCGACTACTAGCACAGATACGCAGTATTTT; CDR3 protein: CSVEATTSTDTQYF; V gene: TRBV29-1; D gene: NA; J gene: TRBJ2-3; clone size: few
CDR3 DNA: TGTGCCAGCAGCTTCGGTCGGGTTGAAACTGAAGCTTTCTTT; CDR3 protein: CASSFGRVETEAFF; V gene: TRBV7-9; D gene: NA; J gene: TRBJ1-1; clone size: NA
CDR3 DNA: TGCGCCAGCAGCCCCGGGACAGGAAACACCATATATTTT; CDR3 protein: CASSPGTGNTIYF; V gene: TRBV5-1; D gene: NA; J gene: TRBJ1-3; clone size: NA
CDR3 DNA: TGTGCCAGCAGTTTCCAGGGGGCGGCTAATGAAAAACTGTTTTTT; CDR3 protein: CASSFQGAANEKLFF; V gene: TRBV27; D gene: TRBD1; J gene: TRBJ1-4; clone size: NA
CDR3 DNA: TGTGCCAGCAGCGTGGACAGGGAATACAATGAAAAACTGTTTTTT; CDR3 protein: CASSVDREYNEKLFF; V gene: TRBV5-6; D gene: TRBD1; J gene: TRBJ1-4; clone size: NA
CDR3 DNA: TGTGCCAGCAGCCTCCTAGCGGAGATGAACACTGAAGCTTTCTTT; CDR3 protein: CASSLLAEMNTEAFF; V gene: TRBV13; D gene: NA; J gene: TRBJ1-1; clone size: NA
CDR3 DNA: TGTGCCAGCAGCGGAACTAGCGGGGCAGAGCAGTTCTTC; CDR3 protein: CASSGTSGAEQFF; V gene: TRBV9; D gene: TRBD2; J gene: TRBJ2-1; clone size: NA
CDR3 DNA: TGTGCCAGCAGAAAGGACAGTTATAATTCACCCCTCCACTTT; CDR3 protein: CASRKDSYNSPLHF; V gene: TRBV6-5; D gene: NA; J gene: TRBJ1-6; clone size: NA
CDR3 DNA: TGCGCCAGCAGCCTGGTCAGGGGACAGAACAATGAGCAGTTCTTC; CDR3 protein: CASSLVRGQNNEQFF; V gene: TRBV5-1; D gene: TRBD1; J gene: TRBJ2-1; clone size: NA
CDR3 DNA: TGTGCCAGCAGCTCTACCTGGGGACAGGGAGGCACTGAAGCTTTCTTT; CDR3 protein: CASSSTWGQGGTEAFF; V gene: TRBV7-6; D gene: TRBD1; J gene: TRBJ1-1; clone size: once
CDR3 DNA: TGTGCCAGCAGCATCCGGACAGGGGATTCTGAAGCTTTCTTT; CDR3 protein: CASSIRTGDSEAFF; V gene: TRBV9; D gene: TRBD1; J gene: TRBJ1-1; clone size: NA
CDR3 DNA: TGTGCCAGCTCACCAGGAGGCCTTTACCAGCCCCAGCATTTT; CDR3 protein: CASSPGGLYQPQHF; V gene: TRBV18; D gene: NA; J gene: TRBJ1-5; clone size: NA
CDR3 DNA: TGTGCCAGCAGCCCCGCAGGGGGGAACACTGAAGCTTTCTTT; CDR3 protein: CASSPAGGNTEAFF; V gene: TRBV9; D gene: TRBD1; J gene: TRBJ1-1; clone size: few
CDR3 DNA: TGTGCCAGCAGCTCTGATGGGCGAGGGTCATCAGGAAACACCATATATTTT; CDR3 protein: CASSSDGRGSSGNTIYF; V gene: TRBV11-2; D gene: NA; J gene: TRBJ1-3; clone size: few
CDR3 DNA: TGTGCCAGCAGTTTAACGGGTAACTATGGCTACACCTTC; CDR3 protein: CASSLTGNYGYTF; V gene: TRBV28; D gene: NA; J gene: TRBJ1-2; clone size: NA
CDR3 DNA: TGTGCCAGCAGCTTCCGTACTAGCGGCCAGGGGGGGACAGATACGCAGTATTTT; CDR3 protein: CASSFRTSGQGGTDTQYF; V gene: TRBV3-1/TRBV3-2; D gene: NA; J gene: TRBJ2-3; clone size: NA
CDR3 DNA: TGCAGCGCCTTGCCGGGACAGGGGGACGAGCAGTACTTC; CDR3 protein: CSALPGQGDEQYF; V gene: TRBV29-1; D gene: TRBD1; J gene: TRBJ2-7; clone size: NA
CDR3 DNA: TGTGCCAGCAGCGTGGGACAGAGCTCCTACAATGAGCAGTTCTTC; CDR3 protein: CASSVGQSSYNEQFF; V gene: TRBV2; D gene: TRBD1; J gene: TRBJ2-1; clone size: NA
CDR3 DNA: TGTGCCAGCAGCTTAGGCCAAACTAGCGGTTTACAAGAGACCCAGTACTTC; CDR3 protein: CASSLGQTSGLQETQYF; V gene: TRBV5-8; D gene: TRBD2; J gene: TRBJ2-5; clone size: NA
CDR3 DNA: TGTGCCAGCAGTGCCGGACAGGCTAATTCACCCCTCCACTTT; CDR3 protein: CASSAGQANSPLHF; V gene: TRBV28; D gene: TRBD1; J gene: TRBJ1-6; clone size: NA
CDR3 DNA: TGTGCCAGCTCACCACTCGGGGGGCTCTATGGCTACACCTTC; CDR3 protein: CASSPLGGLYGYTF; V gene: TRBV18; D gene: NA; J gene: TRBJ1-2; clone size: NA
CDR3 DNA: TGTGCCAGCAGTCGAAGGGGTGCAGATACGCAGTATTTT; CDR3 protein: CASSRRGADTQYF; V gene: TRBV28; D gene: NA; J gene: TRBJ2-3; clone size: NA
CDR3 DNA: TGTGCCAGCAGCGGACAGGGATATGGCTACACCTTC; CDR3 protein: CASSGQGYGYTF; V gene: TRBV27; D gene: TRBD1; J gene: TRBJ1-2; clone size: once